Described below is a single T cell receptor beta chain sequence and its context. Its antigen is still unknown. This table comes from immunoSEQ multiplex PCR, and its TCRdb copy is limited to in-frame clones, with some not included. The table has about 100,000 clones, more than 70% seen once; the top ten hold 4.2%. Germline assignment: CDR1 GTSNPN and CDR2 SVGIG (reference sequence). V dropped 2 bases and J dropped 8; count of bases not matched to a gene: 6. The CDR3 extends over 13 amino acids. The entry originates in a study of T cell responses to AZD1222 COVID-19 vaccine. General study findings and limits: At study baseline, merely five or six AZD1222 recipients were seropositive.

The chain carries TRBV30 and TRBJ1-2; 9 positions agree with TRBD1. This TCR came from an adult in good health. Sequencing used peripheral blood, obtained on day 0 of MenACWY control vaccination. DNA of the CDR3: TGTGCCTGGAGTAAGGGACAGGGATGGGGCTACACCTTC. Its translation: CAWSKGQGWGYTF.